The 21 T cell receptor beta chains in this list originate from one sample, sequenced in a study of blood T cell dynamics during melanoma immunotherapy. The time point: pre-treatment baseline. The protocol was immunoSEQ multiplex PCR, while the TCRdb copy is restricted to in-frame clones and leaves out a portion. The sample lists about 4,200 clones; 84% were seen once. Specimen: blood, collected from a patient treated with checkpoint blockade. All receptors derive from a human donor with melanoma.

This CDR3 is CASSVDGRGNSPLHF. The CDR3, as DNA: TGTGCCAGCAGCGTAGACGGCAGGGGAAATTCACCCCTCCACTTT. The chain uses TRBV9 and TRBJ1-6; D perhaps matches TRBD1 (6 bases). With 0 bases removed from V and 7 bases from J, the gap between germline ends came to 11 bases. This CDR3 is 15 amino acids long. From germline, CDR1 is SGDLS and CDR2 YYNGEE.

The J gene is TRBJ1-2, the V gene TRBV27; 8 positions match TRBD1. V was clipped by 3 bases and J by 4 bases; unmatched bases: 7. The CDR3 is made up of 15 amino acids. CDR1 MNHEY and CDR2 SMNVEV come from the germline V gene (reference sequence). Written as DNA, the CDR3 is TGTGCCAGCAGTTTCTTGCAGGGGGCGGGCTATGGCTACACCTTC. The encoded protein is CASSFLQGAGYGYTF.

The rearrangement uses TRBV7-9 and TRBJ2-7, with D perhaps given as TRBD1 or TRBD2 (5 bases each). This CDR3 is built from 15 residues. Deletions cut 1 base from V and 3 bases from J, with 13 bases between. Germline V gene sequence: CDR1 SEHNR, CDR2 FQNEAQ (reference sequence). In DNA, the CDR3 is TGTGCCAGCAGCTTAGGAGGGGCCCTCCTCTACGAGCAGTACTTC. This gives the protein CASSLGGALLYEQYF.

CDR3 bases: TGTGCCAGCAGTGTCACACAGGGGAACACTGAAGCTTTCTTT. Translating gives CASSVTQGNTEAFF. This chain uses TRBV2 with TRBJ1-1, with D possibly TRBD1 on 6 matching bases. The CDR3 totals 14 residues. Trimming pared 4 bases from V and 1 base from J, leaving 10 bases between. CDR1 and CDR2 from the germline V gene are SNHLY and FYNNEI.

The chain carries TRBV6-5 and TRBJ1-2, with 8 bases that match TRBD1. Germline V gene lookup returns CDR1 MNHEY and CDR2 SVGAGI. CDR3 size: 15 residues. The V gene end was trimmed by 6 bases and the J gene end by 8 bases; junction bases not matched to a gene: 14. CDR3 amino acids: CASSTGGRGREGYTF. The CDR3 region has the DNA TGTGCCAGCAGCACGGGGGGCAGGGGGCGCGAAGGCTACACCTTC.

This chain joins TRBV5-1 and TRBJ1-3; the match to TRBD1 covers 9 bases. The length of the CDR3 is 17 residues. From germline, CDR1 is SGHRS and CDR2 YFSETQ. V gave up 2 bases and J gave up 8 bases; unmatched junction bases: 14. The CDR3 bases are TGCGCCAGCAGCTTAAGCGATACAGGGGGCAATGGGGACACCATATATTTT. This encodes CASSLSDTGGNGDTIYF.

Comments on this clone: Other DNA sequences from this sample encode an identical CDR3 as well. The chain is built from TRBV5-6 and TRBJ1-4, with D unresolved. CDR1 is SGHDT and CDR2 is YYEEEE in the germline V gene. This CDR3 is built from 15 residues. Trimming removed 0 bases from V and 6 bases from J, with 12 bases in between. CDR3 nucleotide sequence: TGTGCCAGCAGCTTGGGGTGGACGGCTCATGAAAAACTGTTTTTT. Encoded protein: CASSLGWTAHEKLFF.

V gene TRBV6-5 combines with J gene TRBJ1-1; D possibly corresponds to TRBD1 (5 bases). Germline V lookup: CDR1 MNHEY, CDR2 SVGAGI. Trimming removed 2 bases from V and 2 bases from J, with 12 bases in between. CDR3 length: 15 amino acids. Written as DNA, the CDR3 is TGTGCCAGCAGTTACGTGGGGGGAGTAAACACTGAAGCTTTCTTT. Translated: CASSYVGGVNTEAFF.

The rearrangement links TRBV5-1 to TRBJ1-1; D not certain. There are 13 residues in the CDR3. The germline gives CDR1 SGHRS, CDR2 YFSETQ. Trimming took off 0 bases at V and 4 bases at J, with 7 bases between the two ends. CDR3 in amino acids: CASSLAWGTEAFF. The CDR3 nucleotides read TGCGCCAGCAGCTTGGCCTGGGGCACTGAAGCTTTCTTT.

The J gene is TRBJ2-7, the V gene TRBV5-6, with a weak D call TRBD1 (6 bases). The V gene lost 4 bases and the J gene lost 0 bases, with 8 bases spanning the gap. The CDR3 length is 13 residues. CDR1 and CDR2 (germline): SGHDT, YYEEEE. Written as DNA, the CDR3 is TGTGCCAGCAGCGGGGACAACTCCTACGAGCAGTACTTC. Its protein product is CASSGDNSYEQYF.

The J gene is TRBJ1-1, the V gene TRBV6-1, with D hard to call. V was clipped by 1 base and J by 8 bases, with 8 bases between them. There are 12 residues in the CDR3. Germline V CDR1 and CDR2: MNHNS, SASEGT. The CDR3, as DNA: TGTGCCAGCAGTGAAGTAAACTGGGAAGCTTTCTTT. Amino acid sequence: CASSEVNWEAFF.

CDR3 nucleotides: TGTGCCAGCAGCACCCCCCCGGGGGGGATAGACTATGGCTACACCTTC. Translating it yields CASSTPPGGIDYGYTF. The genes are TRBV7-9 and TRBJ1-2, with D possibly being TRBD1 (5 bases). The CDR3 covers 16 residues. Germline V gene sequence: CDR1 SEHNR, CDR2 FQNEAQ (reference sequence). V was trimmed by 5 bases and J by 3 bases, leaving 19 bases between them.

This chain links TRBV15 with TRBJ1-1; no firm D call. CDR3 length: 14 residues. CDR1 is LNHNV and CDR2 is YYDKDF in the germline V gene (reference sequence). V was shortened by 3 bases and J by 4 bases, with 12 bases between the two germline ends. CDR3 DNA: TGTGCCACCAGCAGTACATCGGTGGGCACTGAAGCTTTCTTT. Translation: CATSSTSVGTEAFF. The whole variable domain, filled in from reference TRBV15 and TRBJ1-1, reads DAMVIQNPRYQVTQFGKPVTLSCSQTLNHNVMYWYQQKSSQAPKLLFHYYDKDFNNEADTPDNFQSRRPNTSFCFLDIRSPGLGDTAMYLCATSSTSVGTEAFFGQGTRLTVV.

This clone was seen only once. The chain employs TRBV7-2 and TRBJ2-7, with TRBD2 matching 8 bases. J gave up 3 bases and V 4 bases, and 11 bases lay outside the gene matches. The CDR3 is made up of 16 amino acids. Germline values: CDR1 SGHTA, CDR2 FQGNSA. CDR3 loop: CASSSRPGGGNYEQYF. CDR3 DNA: TGTGCCAGCAGCTCACGACCCGGGGGGGGGAACTACGAGCAGTACTTC.

The chain uses TRBV18 and TRBJ1-5; 10 nucleotides align to TRBD1. There are 14 residues in the CDR3. J lost 9 bases, V lost 5 bases, and 7 bases had no gene match. Germline CDR1 and CDR2: KGHSH and LQKENI. Here the CDR3 reads CASSFGQGDRPQHF. CDR3 coding DNA: TGTGCCAGCTCATTCGGACAGGGGGATCGGCCCCAGCATTTT.

The V call is TRBV7-2, the J call TRBJ2-7, with D perhaps TRBD2 (7 bases). Germline V CDR1 and CDR2: SGHTA, FQGNSA. V gave up 1 base and J gave up 6 bases, with 16 bases separating them. This CDR3 has 15 amino acids. The CDR3 DNA follows: TGTGCCAGCAGCTTAGTGGGGGGGGCTCTAACCGAGCAGTACTTC. Protein: CASSLVGGALTEQYF.

The chain is built from TRBV6-5 and TRBJ1-2, with D possibly matching TRBD1 (6 bases). V lost 3 bases to trimming and J lost 5 bases, with 16 bases between them. CDR3 size: 15 residues. Germline CDR1 reads MNHEY; CDR2 reads SVGAGI. The CDR3 bases are TGTGCCAGCAGTTATTCCTCAGGGGTCGGGTATGGCTACACCTTC. Amino acid sequence: CASSYSSGVGYGYTF.

This chain links TRBV6-5 with TRBJ1-4; no clear D. The CDR3 consists of 15 residues. V dropped 5 bases and J dropped 1 base, with 11 bases sitting between them. Germline V CDR1 and CDR2: MNHEY, SVGAGI. This chain's CDR3 is CASSPYRVTNEKLFF. The CDR3 DNA follows: TGTGCCAGCAGTCCCTACCGGGTAACTAATGAAAAACTGTTTTTT.

This clone has a single count. The chain links TRBV19 to TRBJ1-1; D possibly corresponds to TRBD1 (5 bases). CDR1 and CDR2 from the germline V gene are LNHDA and SQIVND (reference sequence). CDR3 length: 15 amino acids. Trimming stripped 5 bases from V and 1 base from J, with 14 bases between. CDR3 nucleotides: TGTGCCAGTAGTTCCCCGGGACGGACGAACACTGAAGCTTTCTTT. Translating it yields CASSSPGRTNTEAFF. Combining the CDR3 with reference TRBV19 and TRBJ1-1 gives the whole variable domain DGGITQSPKYLFRKEGQNVTLSCEQNLNHDAMYWYRQDPGQGLRLIYYSQIVNDFQKGDIAEGYSVSREKKESFPLTVTSAQKNPTAFYLCASSSPGRTNTEAFFGQGTRLTVV.

CDR3 in DNA: TGTGCCAGCAGCTTAGAGGGTAGGGGGGTCGAGCAGTACTTC. This encodes CASSLEGRGVEQYF. This chain connects TRBV7-2 to TRBJ2-7; either TRBD1 or TRBD2 may fit D (6 bases each). This CDR3 is 14 amino acids long. Trimming pared 1 base from V and 6 bases from J, leaving 13 bases between. From germline, CDR1 is SGHTA and CDR2 FQGNSA. Full variable domain (outside the CDR3, taken from reference TRBV7-2 and TRBJ2-7): GAGVSQSPSNKVTEKGKDVELRCDPISGHTALYWYRQSLGQGLEFLIYFQGNSAPDKSGLPSDRFSAERTGGSVSTLTIQRTQQEDSAVYLCASSLEGRGVEQYFGPGTRLTVT.

The chain links TRBV18 to TRBJ1-2, with a weak D call TRBD1 (6 bases). The CDR3 covers 13 residues. V was shortened by 3 bases and J by 4 bases, with 9 bases between the two germline ends. The V gene's germline CDR1 is KGHSH and CDR2 LQKENI. For the CDR3, the DNA is TGTGCCAGCTCACCGGACAGAGGCTATGGCTACACCTTC. It specifies CASSPDRGYGYTF.